The clone carrying this TCR beta chain has just a few counts. This entry is derived from a study of T cells in localized non-small cell lung cancer. Samples of adjacent lung lacking atypia were obtained no closer than 2 cm to the tumor margin. Profiling relied on immunoSEQ multiplex PCR, and the TCRdb table lists in-frame clones only, not all of them. The sample shows 1,500 to 2,000 clones, roughly 24% of them seen only once. The clonotype originates from a female donor older than 55 with stage II lung adenocarcinoma. The sequencing here drew on normal lung tissue next to the tumor, taken before any cancer treatment.

CDR3 sequence reads: CATSRGNRASGNTIYF. The DNA for the CDR3 is TGTGCCACCAGCAGAGGCAACAGGGCCTCTGGAAACACCATATATTTT. The rearrangement links TRBV15 to TRBJ1-3, with D possibly TRBD1 on 6 matching bases. Germline CDR1 reads LNHNV; CDR2 reads YYDKDF (reference sequence). V was pared by 1 base and J by 0 bases, with 10 bases between. The CDR3 totals 16 residues.